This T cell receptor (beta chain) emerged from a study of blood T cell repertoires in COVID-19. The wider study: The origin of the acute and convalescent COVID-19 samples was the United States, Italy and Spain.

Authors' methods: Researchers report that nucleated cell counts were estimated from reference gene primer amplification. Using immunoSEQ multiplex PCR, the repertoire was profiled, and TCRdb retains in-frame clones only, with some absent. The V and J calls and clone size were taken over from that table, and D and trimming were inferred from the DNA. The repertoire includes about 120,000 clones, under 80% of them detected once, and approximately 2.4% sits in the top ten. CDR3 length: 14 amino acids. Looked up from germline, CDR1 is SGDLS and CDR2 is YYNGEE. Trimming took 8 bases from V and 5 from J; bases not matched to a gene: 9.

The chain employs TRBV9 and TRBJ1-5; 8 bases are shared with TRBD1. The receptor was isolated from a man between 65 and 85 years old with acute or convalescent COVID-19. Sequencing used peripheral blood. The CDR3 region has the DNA TGTGCCAGTGCGAAGACAGGGGACTATCAGCCCCAGCATTTT. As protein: CASAKTGDYQPQHF.